A selection of T cell receptor beta chains follows, all from one sample in a study of early stage breast cancer tumors. Assay: immunoSEQ multiplex PCR; the TCRdb copy retains only in-frame clones and omits some. The sample has 30,000 to 35,000 clones, 74% seen once. The sequencing sample was made of blood. The receptors stem from a person aged 35-50 years with breast cancer. Each CDR3 is given with its conserved first and last residue. D genes are given only for firm matches. A row's size may be missing; if present it is once, few, many or a size class.

CASSEVLAGANVLTF,TGTGCCAGCAGTGAAGTTTTGGCTGGGGCCAACGTCCTGACTTTC,-,TRBV2,TRBJ2-6,-
CASLLSGTGYDEQYF,TGCGCCAGCCTTCTTTCCGGGACAGGGTACGACGAGCAGTACTTC,TRBD1,TRBV10-1,TRBJ2-7,-
CASSSLGPGGAFF,TGTGCCAGCAGCTCGCTAGGACCCGGAGGAGCTTTCTTT,-,TRBV7-6,TRBJ1-1,few
CASIGSTYEQYF,TGTGCCAGCATAGGGTCCACCTACGAGCAGTACTTC,-,TRBV6-1,TRBJ2-7,-
CASSLRAGYGYTF,TGTGCCAGCAGTTTAAGGGCAGGGTATGGCTACACCTTC,-,TRBV27,TRBJ1-2,few
CATSRDGDSSGANVLTF,TGTGCCACCAGCAGAGATGGGGACAGCTCTGGGGCCAACGTCCTGACTTTC,TRBD1,TRBV15,TRBJ2-6,-
CASIQDWGAETQYF,TGTGCCAGCATCCAAGATTGGGGGGCGGAGACCCAGTACTTC,-,TRBV7-2,TRBJ2-5,-
CASTTGNSFQPQHF,TGTGCCAGCACGACAGGGAACTCTTTTCAGCCCCAGCATTTT,TRBD1,TRBV6-6,TRBJ1-5,-
CASSVEGGGNNEAFF,TGTGCCAGCAGTGTGGAGGGAGGGGGTAATAACGAAGCTTTCTTT,-,TRBV2,TRBJ1-1,-
CASRGGLGGGHLLEQYF,TGTGCCAGCAGAGGTGGACTCGGCGGGGGCCACCTTTTAGAGCAGTACTTC,-,TRBV25-1,TRBJ2-7,few
CASSLPASGSVPNTGELFF,TGTGCCAGCAGCTTACCCGCTAGCGGGAGTGTCCCGAACACCGGGGAGCTGTTTTTT,TRBD2,TRBV11-2,TRBJ2-2,few
CASSHLQQGHGTQYF,TGCGCCAGCAGTCACCTTCAGCAGGGCCATGGGACCCAGTACTTC,-,TRBV23-1,TRBJ2-5,-
CASEQARYNEQFF,TGTGCCAGCGAACAGGCCCGATACAATGAGCAGTTCTTC,-,TRBV11-1,TRBJ2-1,-
CASREDRGDADTQYF,TGTGCCAGCAGGGAAGACAGGGGGGATGCAGATACGCAGTATTTT,TRBD1,TRBV6-1,TRBJ2-3,-
CASSPRPGQRNEKLFF,TGTGCCAGCTCACCGCGGCCCGGACAGCGCAATGAAAAACTGTTTTTT,-,TRBV18,TRBJ1-4,once
CAWMWEKGNEQFF,TGTGCCTGGATGTGGGAGAAGGGAAATGAGCAGTTCTTC,-,TRBV30,TRBJ2-1,-
CASSLVGLGLDTQYF,TGTGCCAGCAGCTTGGTGGGACTAGGATTAGATACGCAGTATTTT,TRBD2,TRBV7-9,TRBJ2-3,-
CASSRGRTGEGETQYF,TGTGCCAGCAGCCGGGGCCGGACAGGGGAGGGGGAGACCCAGTACTTC,TRBD1,TRBV7-8,TRBJ2-5,-
CASSLVTGEETQYF,TGTGCCAGCAGCTTAGTGACAGGGGAAGAGACCCAGTACTTC,TRBD1,TRBV7-2,TRBJ2-5,-
CAISTGSIVTDTQYF,TGTGCCATCAGCACGGGGAGCATTGTAACAGATACGCAGTATTTT,-,TRBV10-3,TRBJ2-3,-
CASRKGTGGRLWGYNEQFF,TGTGCCAGCAGAAAGGGGACAGGGGGCCGTCTTTGGGGGTACAATGAGCAGTTCTTC,TRBD1,TRBV2,TRBJ2-1,few
CASSLTTGGNEQFF,TGTGCCAGCAGCTTGACGACAGGGGGGAATGAGCAGTTCTTC,TRBD1,TRBV7-9,TRBJ2-1,-
CASSPTVNTEAFF,TGTGCCAGTAGTCCTACTGTGAACACTGAAGCTTTCTTT,-,TRBV19,TRBJ1-1,-
CSVEDRRGGYTF,TGCAGCGTTGAAGATCGACGCGGCGGCTACACCTTC,-,TRBV29-1,TRBJ1-2,-
CAISGGGQATSYGYTF,TGTGCCATCAGTGGAGGAGGTCAGGCGACTAGCTATGGCTACACCTTC,-,TRBV10-3,TRBJ1-2,-
CASSKGFFVGGGYNEQFF,TGTGCCAGCAGTAAGGGTTTTTTTGTTGGGGGAGGGTACAATGAGCAGTTCTTC,TRBD2,TRBV7-9,TRBJ2-1,-
CASSGGLAGMGEQYF,TGTGCCAGCAGCGGAGGACTAGCGGGGATGGGCGAGCAGTACTTC,TRBD2,TRBV9,TRBJ2-7,-
CASRQGSTDTQYF,TGCGCCAGCCGACAGGGGAGCACAGATACGCAGTATTTT,TRBD1,TRBV5-1,TRBJ2-3,-
CASSAGPGARQQFF,TGCGCCAGCAGCGCGGGTCCCGGGGCGCGGCAGCAGTTCTTC,-,TRBV5-1,TRBJ2-1,-
CASSLERVVGYNEQFF,TGCGCCAGCAGCTTGGAAAGGGTTGTCGGGTACAATGAGCAGTTCTTC,-,TRBV5-1,TRBJ2-1,-
CASSAGGPYNEQFF,TGTGCCAGCAGCGCGGGAGGACCTTACAATGAGCAGTTCTTC,TRBD2,TRBV27,TRBJ2-1,-
CASSTQGVTNEKLFF,TGTGCCAGCAGTACACAGGGGGTAACTAATGAAAAACTGTTTTTT,TRBD1,TRBV9,TRBJ1-4,-